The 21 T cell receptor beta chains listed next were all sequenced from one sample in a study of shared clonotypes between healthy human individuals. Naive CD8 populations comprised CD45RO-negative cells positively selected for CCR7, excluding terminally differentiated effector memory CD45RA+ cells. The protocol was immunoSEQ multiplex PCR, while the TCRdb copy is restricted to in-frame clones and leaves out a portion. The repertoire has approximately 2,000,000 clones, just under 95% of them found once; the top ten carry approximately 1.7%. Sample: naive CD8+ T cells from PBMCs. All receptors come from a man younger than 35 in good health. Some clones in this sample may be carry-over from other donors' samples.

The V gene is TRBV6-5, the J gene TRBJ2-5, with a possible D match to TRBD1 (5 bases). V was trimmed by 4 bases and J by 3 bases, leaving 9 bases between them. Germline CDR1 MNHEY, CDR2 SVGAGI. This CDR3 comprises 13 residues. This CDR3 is CASSLQVKETQYF. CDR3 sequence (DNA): TGTGCCAGCAGTTTACAGGTTAAAGAGACCCAGTACTTC.

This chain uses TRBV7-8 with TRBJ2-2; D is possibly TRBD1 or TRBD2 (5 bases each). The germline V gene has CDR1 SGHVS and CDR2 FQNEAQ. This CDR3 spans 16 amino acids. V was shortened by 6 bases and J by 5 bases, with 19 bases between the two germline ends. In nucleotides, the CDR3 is TGTGCCAGCAGACGAACCGGGACGAAGGCGACCGGGGAGCTGTTTTTT. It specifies CASRRTGTKATGELFF. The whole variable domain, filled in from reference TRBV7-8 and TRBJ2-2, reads GAGVSQSPRYKVAKRGQDVALRCDPISGHVSLFWYQQALGQGPEFLTYFQNEAQLDKSGLPSDRFFAERPEGSVSTLKIQRTQQEDSAVYLCASRRTGTKATGELFFGEGSRLTVL.

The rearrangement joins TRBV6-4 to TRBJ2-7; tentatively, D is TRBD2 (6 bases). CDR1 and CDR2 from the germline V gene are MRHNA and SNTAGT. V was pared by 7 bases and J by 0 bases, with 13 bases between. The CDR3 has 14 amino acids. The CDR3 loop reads CASTSGLSSYEQYF. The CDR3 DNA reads TGTGCCAGCACCTCGGGACTGAGCTCCTACGAGCAGTACTTC.

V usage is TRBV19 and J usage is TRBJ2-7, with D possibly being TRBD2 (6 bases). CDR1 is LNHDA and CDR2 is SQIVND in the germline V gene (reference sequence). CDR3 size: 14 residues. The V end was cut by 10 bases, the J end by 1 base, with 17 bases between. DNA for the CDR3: TGTGCCACCAGTGGGGGGTTTGGTTCCTACGAGCAGTACTTC. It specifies CATSGGFGSYEQYF.

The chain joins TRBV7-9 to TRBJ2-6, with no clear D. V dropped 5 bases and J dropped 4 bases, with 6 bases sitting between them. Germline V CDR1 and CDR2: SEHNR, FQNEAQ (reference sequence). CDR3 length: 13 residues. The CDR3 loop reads CASSPGGANVLTF. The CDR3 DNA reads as TGTGCCAGCAGCCCTGGCGGGGCCAACGTCCTGACTTTC.

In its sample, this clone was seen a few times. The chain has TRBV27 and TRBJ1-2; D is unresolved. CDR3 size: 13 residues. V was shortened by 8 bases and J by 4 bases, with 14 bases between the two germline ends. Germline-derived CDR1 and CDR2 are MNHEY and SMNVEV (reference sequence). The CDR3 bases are TGTGCCAGCTTCCCCCGTGGTGGCTATGGCTACACCTTC. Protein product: CASFPRGGYGYTF.

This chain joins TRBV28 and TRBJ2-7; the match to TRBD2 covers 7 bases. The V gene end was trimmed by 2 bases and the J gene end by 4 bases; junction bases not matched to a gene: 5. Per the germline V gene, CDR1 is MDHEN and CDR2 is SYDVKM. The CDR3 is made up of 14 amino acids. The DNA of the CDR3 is TGTGCCAGCAGTTTACAGCGGGACTTGTACGAGCAGTACTTC. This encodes CASSLQRDLYEQYF.

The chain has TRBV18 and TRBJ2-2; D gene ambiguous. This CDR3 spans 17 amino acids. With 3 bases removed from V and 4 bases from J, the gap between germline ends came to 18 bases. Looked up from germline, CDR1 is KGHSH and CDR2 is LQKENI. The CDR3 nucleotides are TGTGCCAGCTCACCTACGGGCCTCCCGTTTGGCACCGGGGAGCTGTTTTTT. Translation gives CASSPTGLPFGTGELFF.

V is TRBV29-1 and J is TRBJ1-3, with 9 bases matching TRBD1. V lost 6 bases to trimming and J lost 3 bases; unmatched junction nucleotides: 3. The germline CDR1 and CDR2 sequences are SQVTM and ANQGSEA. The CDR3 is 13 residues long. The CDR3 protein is CSVGTGIGNTIYF. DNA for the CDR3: TGCAGCGTCGGGACAGGGATTGGAAACACCATATATTTT. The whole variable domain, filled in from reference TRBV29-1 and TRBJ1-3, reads SAVISQKPSRDICQRGTSLTIQCQVDSQVTMMFWYRQQPGQSLTLIATANQGSEATYESGFVIDKFPISRPNLTFSTLTVSNMSPEDSSIYLCSVGTGIGNTIYFGEGSWLTVV.

CDR3 DNA sequence: TGTGCCAGCAGCGCCATCGCTAGCGAGGGAGAGCAGTACTTC. Protein product: CASSAIASEGEQYF. This chain joins TRBV9 and TRBJ2-7, with D perhaps TRBD2 (6 bases). Trimming pared 3 bases from V and 7 bases from J, leaving 17 bases between. Germline lookup yields CDR1 SGDLS and CDR2 YYNGEE. The CDR3 length is 14 residues.

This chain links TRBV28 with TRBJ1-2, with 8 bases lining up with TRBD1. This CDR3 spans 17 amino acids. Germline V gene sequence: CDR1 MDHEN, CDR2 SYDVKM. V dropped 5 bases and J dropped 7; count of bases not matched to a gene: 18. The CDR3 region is CASSPSRFDRGTRGYTF. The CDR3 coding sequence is TGTGCCAGCAGTCCAAGCAGGTTCGACAGGGGAACTCGTGGCTACACCTTC.

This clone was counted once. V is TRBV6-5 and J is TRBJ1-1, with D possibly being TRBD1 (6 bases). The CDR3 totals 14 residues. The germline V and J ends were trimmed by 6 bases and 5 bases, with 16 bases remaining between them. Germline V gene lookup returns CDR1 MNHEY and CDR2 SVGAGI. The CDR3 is CASRSLQGRTEAFF. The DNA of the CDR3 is TGTGCCAGCAGATCCTTACAGGGTAGAACTGAAGCTTTCTTT.

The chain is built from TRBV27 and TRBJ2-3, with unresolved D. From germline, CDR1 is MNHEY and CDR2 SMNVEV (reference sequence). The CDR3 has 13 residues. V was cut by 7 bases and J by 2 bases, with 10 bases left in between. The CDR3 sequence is CASTSLFTDTQYF. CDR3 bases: TGTGCCAGCACCTCCCTATTCACAGATACGCAGTATTTT.

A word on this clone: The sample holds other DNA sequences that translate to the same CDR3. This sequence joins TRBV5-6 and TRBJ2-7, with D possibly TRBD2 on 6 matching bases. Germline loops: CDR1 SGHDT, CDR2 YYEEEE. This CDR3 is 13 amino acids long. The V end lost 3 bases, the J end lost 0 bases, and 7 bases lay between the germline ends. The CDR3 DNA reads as TGTGCCAGCAGCTCCGGGAGCTCCTACGAGCAGTACTTC. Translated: CASSSGSSYEQYF.

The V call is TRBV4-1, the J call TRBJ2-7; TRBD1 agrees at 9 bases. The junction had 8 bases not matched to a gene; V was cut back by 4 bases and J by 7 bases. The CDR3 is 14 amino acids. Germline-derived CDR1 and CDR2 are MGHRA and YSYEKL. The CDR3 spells CASSPTGTGKEQYF. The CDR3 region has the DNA TGCGCCAGCAGCCCGACCGGGACAGGGAAGGAGCAGTACTTC.

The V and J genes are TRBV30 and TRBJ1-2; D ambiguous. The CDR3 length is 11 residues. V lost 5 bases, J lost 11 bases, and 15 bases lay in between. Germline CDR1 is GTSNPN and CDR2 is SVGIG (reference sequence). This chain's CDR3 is CAWAHVQRYTF. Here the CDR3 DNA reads TGTGCCTGGGCGCACGTTCAGCGATACACCTTC. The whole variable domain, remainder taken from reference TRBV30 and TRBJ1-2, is SQTIHQWPATLVQPVGSPLSLECTVEGTSNPNLYWYRQAAGRGLQLLFYSVGIGQISSEVPQNLSASRPQDRQFILSSKKLLLSDSGFYLCAWAHVQRYTFGSGTRLTVV.

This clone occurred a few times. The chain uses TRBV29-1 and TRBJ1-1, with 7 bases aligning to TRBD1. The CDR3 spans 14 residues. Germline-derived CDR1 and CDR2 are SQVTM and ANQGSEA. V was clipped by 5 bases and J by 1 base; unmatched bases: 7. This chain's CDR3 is CSVTKTGTNTEAFF. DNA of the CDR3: TGCAGCGTTACTAAGACAGGGACGAACACTGAAGCTTTCTTT.

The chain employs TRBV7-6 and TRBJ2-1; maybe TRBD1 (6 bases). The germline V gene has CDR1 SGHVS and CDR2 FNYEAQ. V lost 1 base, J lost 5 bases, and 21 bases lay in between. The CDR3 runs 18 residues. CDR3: CASSLGGFGPGAHNEQFF. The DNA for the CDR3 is TGTGCCAGCAGCTTAGGCGGTTTTGGTCCAGGGGCACACAATGAGCAGTTCTTC.

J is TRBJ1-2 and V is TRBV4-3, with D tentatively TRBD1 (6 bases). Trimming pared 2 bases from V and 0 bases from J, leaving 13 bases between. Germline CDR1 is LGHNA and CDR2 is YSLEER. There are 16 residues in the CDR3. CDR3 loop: CASSQSVRDTNYGYTF. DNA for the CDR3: TGCGCCAGCAGCCAATCGGTCCGGGACACTAACTATGGCTACACCTTC.

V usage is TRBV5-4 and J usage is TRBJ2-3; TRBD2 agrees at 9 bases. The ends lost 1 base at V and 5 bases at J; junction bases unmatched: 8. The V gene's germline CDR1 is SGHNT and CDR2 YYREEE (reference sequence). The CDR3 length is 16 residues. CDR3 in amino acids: CASSLLAGGPKDTQYF. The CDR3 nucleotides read TGTGCCAGCAGCTTGCTTGCGGGAGGGCCGAAAGATACGCAGTATTTT. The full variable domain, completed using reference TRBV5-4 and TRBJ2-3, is ETGVTQSPTHLIKTRGQQVTLRCSSQSGHNTVSWYQQALGQGPQFIFQYYREEENGRGNFPPRFSGLQFPNYSSELNVNALELDDSALYLCASSLLAGGPKDTQYFGPGTRLTVL.

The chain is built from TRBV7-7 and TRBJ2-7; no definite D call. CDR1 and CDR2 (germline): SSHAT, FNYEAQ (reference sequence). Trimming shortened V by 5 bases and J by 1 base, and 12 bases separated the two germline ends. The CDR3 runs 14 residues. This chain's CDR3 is CASSPTPGSYEQYF. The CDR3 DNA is TGTGCCAGCAGCCCCACCCCTGGATCCTACGAGCAGTACTTC.